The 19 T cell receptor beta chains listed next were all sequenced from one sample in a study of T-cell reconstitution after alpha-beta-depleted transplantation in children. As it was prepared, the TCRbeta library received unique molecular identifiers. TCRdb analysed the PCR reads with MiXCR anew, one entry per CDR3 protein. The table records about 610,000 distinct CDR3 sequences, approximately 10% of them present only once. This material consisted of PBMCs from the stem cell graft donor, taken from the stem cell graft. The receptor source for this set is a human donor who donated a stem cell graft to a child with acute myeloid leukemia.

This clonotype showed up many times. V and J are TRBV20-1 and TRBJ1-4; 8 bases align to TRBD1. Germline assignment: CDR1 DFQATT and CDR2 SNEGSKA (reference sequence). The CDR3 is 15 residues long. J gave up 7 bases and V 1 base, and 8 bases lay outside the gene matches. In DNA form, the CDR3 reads TGCAGTGCTAGAGGCCCCCGGGACAGGCGTGAAAAACTGTTTTTT. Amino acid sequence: CSARGPRDRREKLFF.

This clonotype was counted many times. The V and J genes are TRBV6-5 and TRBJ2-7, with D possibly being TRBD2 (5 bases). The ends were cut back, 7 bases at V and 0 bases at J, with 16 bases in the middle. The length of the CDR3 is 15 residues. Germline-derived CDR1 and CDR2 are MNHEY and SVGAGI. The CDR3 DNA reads TGTGCCAGCACCTTACTCGCGGGCAGCTCCTACGAGCAGTACTTC. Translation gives CASTLLAGSSYEQYF.

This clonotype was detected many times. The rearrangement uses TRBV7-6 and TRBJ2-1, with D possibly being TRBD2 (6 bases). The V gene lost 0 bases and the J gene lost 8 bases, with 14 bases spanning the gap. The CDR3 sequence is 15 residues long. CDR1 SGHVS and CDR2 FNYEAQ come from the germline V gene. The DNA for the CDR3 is TGTGCCAGCAGCTTAGCAGAGGGCGGGGTCCATGAGCAGTTCTTC. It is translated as CASSLAEGGVHEQFF.

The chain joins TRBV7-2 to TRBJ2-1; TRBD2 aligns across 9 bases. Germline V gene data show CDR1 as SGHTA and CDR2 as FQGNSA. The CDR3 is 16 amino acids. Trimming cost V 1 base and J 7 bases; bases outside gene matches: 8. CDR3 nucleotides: TGTGCCAGCAGCTTAGTTGGCGGGAGGGCCAAGAATGAGCAGTTCTTC. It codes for CASSLVGGRAKNEQFF.

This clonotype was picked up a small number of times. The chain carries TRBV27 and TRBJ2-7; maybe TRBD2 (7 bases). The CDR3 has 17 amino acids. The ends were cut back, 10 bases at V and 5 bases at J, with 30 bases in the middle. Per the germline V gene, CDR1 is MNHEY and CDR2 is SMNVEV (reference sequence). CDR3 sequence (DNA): TGTGCCACCCGCCCAGGGGCCGGACTAGACCAAATTCACGAGCAGTACTTC. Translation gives CATRPGAGLDQIHEQYF.

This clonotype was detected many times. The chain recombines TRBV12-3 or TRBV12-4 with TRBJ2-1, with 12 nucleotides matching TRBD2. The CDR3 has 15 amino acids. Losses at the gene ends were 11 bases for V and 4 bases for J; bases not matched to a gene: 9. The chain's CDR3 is CASGLAGKGYNEQFF. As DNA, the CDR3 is TGTGCCTCTGGACTAGCGGGAAAAGGGTACAATGAGCAGTTCTTC.

The CDR3 sequence is CASSRALGEQYF. The CDR3 DNA sequence: TGTGCCAGCAGCCGCGCACTTGGCGAGCAGTACTTC. The chain recombines TRBV7-9 with TRBJ2-7; D gene unclear. This CDR3 contains 12 residues. Germline CDR1 is SEHNR and CDR2 is FQNEAQ (reference sequence). Trimming took off 5 bases at V and 6 bases at J, with 11 bases between the two ends.

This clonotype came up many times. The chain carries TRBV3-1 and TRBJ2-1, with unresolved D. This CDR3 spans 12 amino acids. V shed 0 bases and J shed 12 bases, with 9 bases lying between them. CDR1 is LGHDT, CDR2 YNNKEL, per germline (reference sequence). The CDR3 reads CASSQEGKRQFF. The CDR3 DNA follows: TGTGCCAGCAGCCAAGAAGGAAAGCGGCAGTTCTTC.

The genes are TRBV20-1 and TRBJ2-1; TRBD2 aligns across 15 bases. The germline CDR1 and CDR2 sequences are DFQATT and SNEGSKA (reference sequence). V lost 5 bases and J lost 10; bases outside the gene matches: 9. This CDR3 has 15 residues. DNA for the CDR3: TGCAGTGCTTCGAAAAGGACTAGCGGGAGGGTAGAGCAGTTCTTC. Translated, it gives CSASKRTSGRVEQFF.

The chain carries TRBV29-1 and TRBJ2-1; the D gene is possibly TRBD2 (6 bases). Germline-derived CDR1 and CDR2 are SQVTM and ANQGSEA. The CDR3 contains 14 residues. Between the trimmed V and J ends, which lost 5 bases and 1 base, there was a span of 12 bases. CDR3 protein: CSVFRDSSYNEQFF. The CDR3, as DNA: TGCAGCGTTTTCCGGGACTCATCCTACAATGAGCAGTTCTTC.

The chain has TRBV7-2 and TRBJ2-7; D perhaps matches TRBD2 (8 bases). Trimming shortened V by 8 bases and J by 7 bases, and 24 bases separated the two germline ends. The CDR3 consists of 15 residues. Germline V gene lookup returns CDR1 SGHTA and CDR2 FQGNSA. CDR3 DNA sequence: TGTGCCAGCGGCGGGGGGACAGACAGTACGCGGGAGCAGTACTTC. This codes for CASGGGTDSTREQYF.

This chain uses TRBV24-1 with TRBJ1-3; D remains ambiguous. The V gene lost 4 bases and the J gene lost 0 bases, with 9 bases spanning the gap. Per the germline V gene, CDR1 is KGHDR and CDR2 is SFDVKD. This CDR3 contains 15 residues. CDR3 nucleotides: TGTGCCACCAGTGAGGGCAAGAGCTCTGGAAACACCATATATTTT. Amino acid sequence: CATSEGKSSGNTIYF.

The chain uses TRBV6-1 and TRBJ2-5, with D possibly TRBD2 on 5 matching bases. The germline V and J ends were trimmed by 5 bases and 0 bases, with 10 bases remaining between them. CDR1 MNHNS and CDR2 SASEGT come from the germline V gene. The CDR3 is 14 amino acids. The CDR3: CASSPWENQETQYF. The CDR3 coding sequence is TGTGCCAGCAGTCCCTGGGAGAACCAAGAGACCCAGTACTTC.

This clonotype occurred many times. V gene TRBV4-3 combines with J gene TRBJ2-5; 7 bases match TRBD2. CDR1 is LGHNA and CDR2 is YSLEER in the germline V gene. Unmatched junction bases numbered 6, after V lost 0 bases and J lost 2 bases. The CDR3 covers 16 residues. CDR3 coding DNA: TGCGCCAGCAGCCAAGACGCCACGGGGGGACAAGAGACCCAGTACTTC. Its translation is CASSQDATGGQETQYF.

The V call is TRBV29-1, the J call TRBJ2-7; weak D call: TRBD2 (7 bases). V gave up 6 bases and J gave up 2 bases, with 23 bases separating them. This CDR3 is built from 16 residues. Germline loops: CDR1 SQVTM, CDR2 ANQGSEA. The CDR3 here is CSVLKEGGGPAYEQYF. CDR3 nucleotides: TGCAGCGTGCTAAAAGAAGGGGGGGGTCCAGCCTACGAGCAGTACTTC.

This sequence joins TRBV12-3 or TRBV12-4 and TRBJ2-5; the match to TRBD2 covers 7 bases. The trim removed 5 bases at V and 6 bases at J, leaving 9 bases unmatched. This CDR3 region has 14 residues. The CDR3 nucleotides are TGTGCCAGCAGTCTCAGCGGGATGGGGAAGACCCAGTACTTC. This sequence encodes CASSLSGMGKTQYF.

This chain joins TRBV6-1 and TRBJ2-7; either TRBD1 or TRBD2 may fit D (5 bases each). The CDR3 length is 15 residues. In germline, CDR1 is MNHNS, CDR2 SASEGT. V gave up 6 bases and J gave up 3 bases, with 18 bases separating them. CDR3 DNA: TGTGCCAGCAGCCGACGAAGGGGACGGGACTACGAGCAGTACTTC. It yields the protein CASSRRRGRDYEQYF.

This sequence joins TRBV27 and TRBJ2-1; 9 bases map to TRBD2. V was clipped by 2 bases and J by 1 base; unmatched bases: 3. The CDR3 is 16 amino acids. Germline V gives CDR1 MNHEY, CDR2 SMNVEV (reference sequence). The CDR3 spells CASSLTSGLSYNEQFF. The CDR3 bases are TGTGCCAGCAGTTTAACTAGCGGGTTATCCTACAATGAGCAGTTCTTC.

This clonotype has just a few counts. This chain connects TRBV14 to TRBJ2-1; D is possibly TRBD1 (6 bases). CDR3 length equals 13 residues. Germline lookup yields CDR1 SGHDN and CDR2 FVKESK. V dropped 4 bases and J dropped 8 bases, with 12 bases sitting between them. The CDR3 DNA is TGTGCCAGCAGCCTGAGACAGGTCGATGAGCAGTTCTTC. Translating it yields CASSLRQVDEQFF.